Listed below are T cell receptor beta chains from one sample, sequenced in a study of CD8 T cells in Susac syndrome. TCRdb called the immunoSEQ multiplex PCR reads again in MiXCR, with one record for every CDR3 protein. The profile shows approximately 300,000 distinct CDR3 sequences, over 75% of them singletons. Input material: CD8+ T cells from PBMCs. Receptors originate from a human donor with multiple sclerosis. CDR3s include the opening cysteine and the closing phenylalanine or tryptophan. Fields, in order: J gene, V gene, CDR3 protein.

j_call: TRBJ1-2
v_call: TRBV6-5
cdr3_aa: CASSPRHANYGYTF

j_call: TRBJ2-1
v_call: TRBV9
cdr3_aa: CASSPFAGWAPSSYNEQFF

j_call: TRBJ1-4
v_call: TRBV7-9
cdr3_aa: CASTALVRQGRITNEKLFF

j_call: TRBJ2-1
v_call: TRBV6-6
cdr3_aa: CASSYLRQNSYNEQFF

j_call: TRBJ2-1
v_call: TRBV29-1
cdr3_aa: CSVVGTRGALNNEQFF

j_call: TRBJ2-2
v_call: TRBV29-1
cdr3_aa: CSVEAGGDMGGELFF

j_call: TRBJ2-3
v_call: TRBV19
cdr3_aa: CASSGIEGATDTQYF

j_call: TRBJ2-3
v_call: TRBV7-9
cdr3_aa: CASSLGPTSTDTQYF

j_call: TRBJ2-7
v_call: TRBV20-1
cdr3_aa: CSARDSGAGIYEQYF

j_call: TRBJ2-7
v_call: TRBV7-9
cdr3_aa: CASGFRGEQYF

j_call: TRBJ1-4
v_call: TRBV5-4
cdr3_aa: CASSQTGGSLNEKLFF

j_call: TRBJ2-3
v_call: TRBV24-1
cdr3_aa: CATSDLNSLYTDTQYF

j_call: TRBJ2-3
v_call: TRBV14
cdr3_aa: CASSRGEAGGPDTQYF

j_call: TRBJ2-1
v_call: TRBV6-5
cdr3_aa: CASSYFYSGSRNEQFF

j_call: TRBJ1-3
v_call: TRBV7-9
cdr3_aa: CASSLVAGSGNTIYF

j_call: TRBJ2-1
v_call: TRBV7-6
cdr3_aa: CASSRTDLPYNEQFF

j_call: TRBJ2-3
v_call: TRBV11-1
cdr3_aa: CATSESGSTDTQYF

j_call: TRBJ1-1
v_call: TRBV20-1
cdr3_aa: CSARPTGWGNTEAFF

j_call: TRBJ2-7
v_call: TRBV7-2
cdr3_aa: CASSLGRLNSYEQYF

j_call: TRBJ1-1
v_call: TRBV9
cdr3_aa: CASSVVRDGWLNTESFF

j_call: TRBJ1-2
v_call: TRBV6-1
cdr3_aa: CASMGYGYTF

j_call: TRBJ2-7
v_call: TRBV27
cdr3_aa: CASSPGLATTYEQYF

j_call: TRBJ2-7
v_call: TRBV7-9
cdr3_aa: CASSLSASGHEQYF

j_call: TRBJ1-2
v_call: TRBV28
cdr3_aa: CASSLSSGYGYTF

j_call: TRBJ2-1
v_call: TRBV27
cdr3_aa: CASSSQATSDYYNEQFF

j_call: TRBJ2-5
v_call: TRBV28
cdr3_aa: CASSLREPEFVREAQYF

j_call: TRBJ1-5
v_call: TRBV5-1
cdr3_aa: CASSDGQGAQPQHF

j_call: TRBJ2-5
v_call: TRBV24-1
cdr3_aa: CATSDPPWGQGRETQYF

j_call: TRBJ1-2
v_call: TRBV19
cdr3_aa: CASSAGIGVGYGYTF

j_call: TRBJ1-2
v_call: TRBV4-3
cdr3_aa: CASSQGLRGAGYTF

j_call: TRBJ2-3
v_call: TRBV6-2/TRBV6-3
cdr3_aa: CASDQPSSRMLDTQYF

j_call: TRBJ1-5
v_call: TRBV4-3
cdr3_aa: CASSQYRGSNQPQHF

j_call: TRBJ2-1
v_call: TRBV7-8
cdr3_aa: CASSLISGNNEQFF

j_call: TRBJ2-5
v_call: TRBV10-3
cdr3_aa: CAISESGGAGGKDQETQYF

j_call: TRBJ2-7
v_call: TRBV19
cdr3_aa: CASGQGNYEQYF

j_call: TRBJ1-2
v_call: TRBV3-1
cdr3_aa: CASSQEPRQGTYYGYTF

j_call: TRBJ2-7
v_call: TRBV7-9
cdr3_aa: CASSPSPPASPYEQYF

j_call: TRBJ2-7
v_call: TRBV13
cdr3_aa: CASSLRGQGTYEQYF

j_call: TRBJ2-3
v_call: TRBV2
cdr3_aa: CAVRPSGTSGTDTQYF

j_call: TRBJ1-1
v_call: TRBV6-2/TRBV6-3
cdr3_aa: CASSWDSPISFEAFF

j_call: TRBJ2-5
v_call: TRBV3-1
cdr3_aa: CASSQSRKTQYF

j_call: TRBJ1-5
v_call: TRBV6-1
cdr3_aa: CASSGRQDSNQPQHF

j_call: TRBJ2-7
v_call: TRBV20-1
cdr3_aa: CSAGRVVYSYEQYF

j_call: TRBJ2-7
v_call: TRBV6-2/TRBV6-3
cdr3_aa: CASSYDRANEQYF

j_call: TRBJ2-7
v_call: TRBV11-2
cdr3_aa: CASSFFSGFYEQYF

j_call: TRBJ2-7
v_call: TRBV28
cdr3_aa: CASSLWSLRPYYEQYF

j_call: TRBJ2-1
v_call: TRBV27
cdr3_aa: CAAGTSGLHEQFF

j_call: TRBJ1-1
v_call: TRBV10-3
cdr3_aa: CAISATTGVNTEAFF

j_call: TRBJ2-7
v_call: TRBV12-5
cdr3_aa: CASGLSPDEQYF

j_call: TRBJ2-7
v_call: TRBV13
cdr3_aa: CASSPPLLAGDHYEQYF

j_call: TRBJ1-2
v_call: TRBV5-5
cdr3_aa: CASSLEMDYGYTF